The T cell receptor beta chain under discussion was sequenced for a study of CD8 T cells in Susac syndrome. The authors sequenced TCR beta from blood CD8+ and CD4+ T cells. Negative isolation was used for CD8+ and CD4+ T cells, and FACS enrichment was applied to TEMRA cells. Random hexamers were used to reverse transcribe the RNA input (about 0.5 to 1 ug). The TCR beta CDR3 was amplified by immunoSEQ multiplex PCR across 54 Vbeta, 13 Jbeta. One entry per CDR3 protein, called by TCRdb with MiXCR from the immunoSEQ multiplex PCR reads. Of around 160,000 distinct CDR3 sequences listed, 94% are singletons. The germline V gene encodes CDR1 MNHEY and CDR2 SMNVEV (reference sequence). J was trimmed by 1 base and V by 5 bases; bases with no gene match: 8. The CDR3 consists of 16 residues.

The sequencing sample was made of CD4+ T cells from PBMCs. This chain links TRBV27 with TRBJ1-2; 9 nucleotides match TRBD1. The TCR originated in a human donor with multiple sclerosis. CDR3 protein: CASSHGGTGYNYGYTF. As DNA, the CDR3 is TGTGCCAGCAGTCACGGAGGGACAGGGTATAACTATGGCTACACCTTC.